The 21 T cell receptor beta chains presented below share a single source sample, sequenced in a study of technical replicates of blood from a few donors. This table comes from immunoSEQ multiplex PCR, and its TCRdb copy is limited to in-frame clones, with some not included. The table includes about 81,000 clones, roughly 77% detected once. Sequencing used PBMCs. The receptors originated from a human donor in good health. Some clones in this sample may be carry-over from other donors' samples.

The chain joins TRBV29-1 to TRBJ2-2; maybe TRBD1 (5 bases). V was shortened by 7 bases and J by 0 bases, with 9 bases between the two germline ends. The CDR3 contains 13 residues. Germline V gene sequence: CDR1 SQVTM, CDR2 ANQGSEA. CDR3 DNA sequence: TGCAGCGCGACAGCGCCGAACACCGGGGAGCTGTTTTTT. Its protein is CSATAPNTGELFF.

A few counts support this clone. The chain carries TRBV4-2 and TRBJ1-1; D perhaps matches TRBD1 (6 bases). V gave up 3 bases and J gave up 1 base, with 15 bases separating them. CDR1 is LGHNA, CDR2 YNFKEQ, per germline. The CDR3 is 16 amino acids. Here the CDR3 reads CASSQPDRIKNTEAFF. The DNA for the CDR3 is TGTGCCAGCAGCCAGCCAGACAGGATCAAGAACACTGAAGCTTTCTTT.

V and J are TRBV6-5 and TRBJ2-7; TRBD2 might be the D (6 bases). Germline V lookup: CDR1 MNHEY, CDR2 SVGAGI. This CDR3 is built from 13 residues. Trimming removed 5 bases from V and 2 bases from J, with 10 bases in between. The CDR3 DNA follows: TGTGCCAGCAGTACCGGGACTGCCTACGAGCAGTACTTC. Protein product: CASSTGTAYEQYF.

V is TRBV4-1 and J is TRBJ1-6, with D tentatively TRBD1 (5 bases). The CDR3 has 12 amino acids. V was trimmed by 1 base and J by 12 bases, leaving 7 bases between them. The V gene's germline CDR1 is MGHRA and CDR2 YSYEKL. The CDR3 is CASSQVQGPLHF. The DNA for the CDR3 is TGCGCCAGCAGCCAAGTTCAGGGACCCCTCCACTTT.

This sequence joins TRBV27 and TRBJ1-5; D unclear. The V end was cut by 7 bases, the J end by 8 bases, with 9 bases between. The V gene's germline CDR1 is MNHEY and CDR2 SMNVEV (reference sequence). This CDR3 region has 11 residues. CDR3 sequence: CASIFSEPQHF. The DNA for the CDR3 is TGTGCCAGCATTTTCTCGGAGCCCCAGCATTTT.

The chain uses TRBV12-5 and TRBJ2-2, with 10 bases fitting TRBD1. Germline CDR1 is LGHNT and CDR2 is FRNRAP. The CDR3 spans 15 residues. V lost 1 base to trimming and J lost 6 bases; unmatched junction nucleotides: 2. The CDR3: CASGLGGTGAGELFF. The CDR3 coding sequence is TGTGCTAGTGGTTTGGGGGGGACAGGGGCCGGGGAGCTGTTTTTT.

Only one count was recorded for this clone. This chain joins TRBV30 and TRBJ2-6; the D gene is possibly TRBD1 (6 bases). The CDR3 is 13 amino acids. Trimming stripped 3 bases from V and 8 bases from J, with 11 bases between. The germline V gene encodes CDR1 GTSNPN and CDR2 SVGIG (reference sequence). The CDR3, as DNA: TGTGCCTGGAGCCACGGGACACCCAACGTCCTGACTTTC. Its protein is CAWSHGTPNVLTF.

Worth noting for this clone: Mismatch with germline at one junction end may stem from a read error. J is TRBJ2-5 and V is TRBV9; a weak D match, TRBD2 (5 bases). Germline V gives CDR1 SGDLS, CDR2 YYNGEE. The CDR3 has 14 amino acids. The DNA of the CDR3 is TGTGCCAGCAGCGTAGGAGGGCACCAAGAGACCCAGCACTTC. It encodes CASSVGGHQETQHF.

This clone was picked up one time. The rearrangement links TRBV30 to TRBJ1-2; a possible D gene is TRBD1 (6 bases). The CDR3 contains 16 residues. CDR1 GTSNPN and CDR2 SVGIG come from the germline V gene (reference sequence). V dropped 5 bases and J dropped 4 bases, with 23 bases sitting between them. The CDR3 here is CAWGQVREQGTYGYTF. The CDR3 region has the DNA TGTGCCTGGGGGCAAGTCCGCGAACAGGGTACCTATGGCTACACCTTC.

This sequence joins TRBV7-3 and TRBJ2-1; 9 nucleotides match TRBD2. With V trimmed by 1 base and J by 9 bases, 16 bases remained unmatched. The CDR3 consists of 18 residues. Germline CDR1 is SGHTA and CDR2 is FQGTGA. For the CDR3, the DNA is TGTGCCAGCAGCTTAAATCCCCCCATAGCGGGAGATTGGAGTGAGCAGTTCTTC. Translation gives CASSLNPPIAGDWSEQFF.

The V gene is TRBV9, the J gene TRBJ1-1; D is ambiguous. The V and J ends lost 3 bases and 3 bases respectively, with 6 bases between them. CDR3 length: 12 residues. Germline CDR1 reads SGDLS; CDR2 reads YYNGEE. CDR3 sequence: CASSATDTEAFF. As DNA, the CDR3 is TGTGCCAGCAGCGCCACAGACACTGAAGCTTTCTTT. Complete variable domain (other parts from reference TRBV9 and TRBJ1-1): DSGVTQTPKHLITATGQRVTLRCSPRSGDLSVYWYQQSLDQGLQFLIQYYNGEERAKGNILERFSAQQFPDLHSELNLSSLELGDSALYFCASSATDTEAFFGQGTRLTVV.

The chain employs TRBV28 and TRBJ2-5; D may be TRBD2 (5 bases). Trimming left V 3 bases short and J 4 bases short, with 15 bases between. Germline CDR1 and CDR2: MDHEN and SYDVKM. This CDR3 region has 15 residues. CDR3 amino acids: CASSLSRGVGETQYF. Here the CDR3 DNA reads TGTGCCAGCAGTTTGAGTCGGGGAGTGGGAGAGACCCAGTACTTC.

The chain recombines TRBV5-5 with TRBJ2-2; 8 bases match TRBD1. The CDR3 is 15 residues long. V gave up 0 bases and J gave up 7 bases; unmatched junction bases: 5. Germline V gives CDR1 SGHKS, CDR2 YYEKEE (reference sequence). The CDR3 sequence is CASSLGTGLSGELFF. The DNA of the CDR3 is TGTGCCAGCAGCTTGGGGACAGGGTTGAGCGGGGAGCTGTTTTTT.

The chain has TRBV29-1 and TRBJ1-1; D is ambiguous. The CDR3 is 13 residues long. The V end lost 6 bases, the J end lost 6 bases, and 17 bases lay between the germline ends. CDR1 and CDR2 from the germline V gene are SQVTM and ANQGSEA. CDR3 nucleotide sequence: TGCAGCGTCTCCGAGGGCAGAAACGCTGAAGCTTTCTTT. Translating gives CSVSEGRNAEAFF.

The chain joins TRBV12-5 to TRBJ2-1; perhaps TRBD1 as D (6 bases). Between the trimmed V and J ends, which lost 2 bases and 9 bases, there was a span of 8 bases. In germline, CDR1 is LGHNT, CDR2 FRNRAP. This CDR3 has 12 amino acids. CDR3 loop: CASGLSRGEQFF. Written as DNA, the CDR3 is TGTGCTAGTGGTTTGTCCAGGGGTGAGCAGTTCTTC.

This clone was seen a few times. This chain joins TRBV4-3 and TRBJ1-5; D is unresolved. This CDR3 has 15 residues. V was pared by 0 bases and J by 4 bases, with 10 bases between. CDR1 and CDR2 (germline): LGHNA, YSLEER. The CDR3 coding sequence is TGCGCCAGCAGCCAAGAAGTTGGCAGAAATCAGCCCCAGCATTTT. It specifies CASSQEVGRNQPQHF.

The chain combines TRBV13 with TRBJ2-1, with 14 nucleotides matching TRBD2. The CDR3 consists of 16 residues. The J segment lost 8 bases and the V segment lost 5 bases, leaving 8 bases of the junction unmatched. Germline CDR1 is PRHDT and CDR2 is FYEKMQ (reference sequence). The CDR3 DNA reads TGTGCCAGCAGCCCACCGGGACTAGCGGGAGTTGATGAGCAGTTCTTC. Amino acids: CASSPPGLAGVDEQFF.

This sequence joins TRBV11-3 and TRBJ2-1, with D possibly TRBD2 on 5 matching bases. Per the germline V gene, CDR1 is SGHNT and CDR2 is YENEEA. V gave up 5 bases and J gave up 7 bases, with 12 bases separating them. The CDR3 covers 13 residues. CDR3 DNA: TGTGCCAGCAGCCAGTTGGAGGATAATGAGCAGTTCTTC. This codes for CASSQLEDNEQFF.

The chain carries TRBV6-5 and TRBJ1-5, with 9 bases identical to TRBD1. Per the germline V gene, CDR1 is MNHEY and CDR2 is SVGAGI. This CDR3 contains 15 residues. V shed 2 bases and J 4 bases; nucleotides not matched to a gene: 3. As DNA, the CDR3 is TGTGCCAGCAGTTACGGGACAGGGCAAAATCAGCCCCAGCATTTT. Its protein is CASSYGTGQNQPQHF.

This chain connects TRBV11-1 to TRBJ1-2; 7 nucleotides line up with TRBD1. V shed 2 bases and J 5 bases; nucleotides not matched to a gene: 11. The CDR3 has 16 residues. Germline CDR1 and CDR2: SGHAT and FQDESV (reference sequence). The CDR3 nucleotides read TGTGCCAGCAGCTTATTCTACGTTCCAGGGGGATATGGCTACACCTTC. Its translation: CASSLFYVPGGYGYTF.

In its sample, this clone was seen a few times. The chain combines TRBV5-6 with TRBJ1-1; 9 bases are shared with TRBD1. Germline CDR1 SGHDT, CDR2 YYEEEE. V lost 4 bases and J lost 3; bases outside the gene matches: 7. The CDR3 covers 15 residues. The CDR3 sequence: CASSEPDRGDTEAFF. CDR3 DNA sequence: TGTGCCAGCAGCGAGCCAGACAGGGGGGACACTGAAGCTTTCTTT.